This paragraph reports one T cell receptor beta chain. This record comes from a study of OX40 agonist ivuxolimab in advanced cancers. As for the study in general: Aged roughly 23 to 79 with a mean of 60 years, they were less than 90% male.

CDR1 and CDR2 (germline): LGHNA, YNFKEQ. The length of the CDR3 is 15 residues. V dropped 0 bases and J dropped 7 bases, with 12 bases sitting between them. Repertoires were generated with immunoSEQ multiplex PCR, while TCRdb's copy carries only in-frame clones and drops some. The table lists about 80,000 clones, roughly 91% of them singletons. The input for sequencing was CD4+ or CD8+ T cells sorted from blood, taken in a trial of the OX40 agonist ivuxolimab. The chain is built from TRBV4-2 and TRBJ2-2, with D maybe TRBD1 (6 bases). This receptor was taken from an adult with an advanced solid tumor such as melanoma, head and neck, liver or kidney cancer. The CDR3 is CASSQEYREGGELFF. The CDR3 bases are TGTGCCAGCAGCCAAGAATACAGGGAAGGCGGGGAGCTGTTTTTT.